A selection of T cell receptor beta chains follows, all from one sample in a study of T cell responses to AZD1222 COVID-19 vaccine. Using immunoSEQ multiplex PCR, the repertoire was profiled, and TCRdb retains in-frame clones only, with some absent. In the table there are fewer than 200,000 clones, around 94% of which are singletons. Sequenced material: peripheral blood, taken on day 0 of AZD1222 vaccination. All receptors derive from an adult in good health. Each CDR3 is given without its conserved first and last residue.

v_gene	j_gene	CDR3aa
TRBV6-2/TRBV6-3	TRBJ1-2	ASSPKGSVNYGYT
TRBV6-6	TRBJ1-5	ASSQGTIRQPQH
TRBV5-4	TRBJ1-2	ASSPDTNLAYGYT
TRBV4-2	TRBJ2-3	ASSQGTSGRAADTQY
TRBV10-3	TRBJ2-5	AIGLALRETQY
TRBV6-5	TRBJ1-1	ASSLRRGNTEAF
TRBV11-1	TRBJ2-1	ASSSTSGDLNEQF
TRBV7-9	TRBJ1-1	ASSSTGGQGGTEAF
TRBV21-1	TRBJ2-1	ASSRPFGQF
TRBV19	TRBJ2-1	ASTLLGLTEQF
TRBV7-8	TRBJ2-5	ASGGMQETQY
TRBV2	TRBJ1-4	ASSRDPGSEKLF
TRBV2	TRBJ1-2	ASSESINYGYT
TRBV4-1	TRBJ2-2	ASSQDMTAGELF